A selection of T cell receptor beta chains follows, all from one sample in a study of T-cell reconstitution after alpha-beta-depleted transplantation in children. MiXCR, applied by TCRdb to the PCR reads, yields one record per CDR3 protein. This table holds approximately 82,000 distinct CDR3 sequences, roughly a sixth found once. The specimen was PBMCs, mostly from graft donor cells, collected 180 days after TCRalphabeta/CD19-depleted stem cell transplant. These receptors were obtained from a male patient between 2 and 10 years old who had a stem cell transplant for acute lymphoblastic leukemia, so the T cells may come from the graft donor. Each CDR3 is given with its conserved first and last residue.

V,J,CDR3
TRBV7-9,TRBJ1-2,CASDSLNYGYTF
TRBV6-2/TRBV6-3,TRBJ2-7,CASSYEQYF
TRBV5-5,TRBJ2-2,CASSLARPGTGELFF
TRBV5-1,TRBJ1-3,CARGGLEAGNTIYF
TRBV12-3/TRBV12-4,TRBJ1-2,CASSTGTGGLYGYTF
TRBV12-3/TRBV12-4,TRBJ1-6,CASSVFRAGSYNSPLHF
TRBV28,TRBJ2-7,CASRRGLAAYEQYF
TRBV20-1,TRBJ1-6,CSARGGPAGAYNSPLHF
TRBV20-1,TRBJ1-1,CSEGRQGRTEAFF
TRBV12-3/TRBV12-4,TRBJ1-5,CASSLRGTGMGSNQPQHF